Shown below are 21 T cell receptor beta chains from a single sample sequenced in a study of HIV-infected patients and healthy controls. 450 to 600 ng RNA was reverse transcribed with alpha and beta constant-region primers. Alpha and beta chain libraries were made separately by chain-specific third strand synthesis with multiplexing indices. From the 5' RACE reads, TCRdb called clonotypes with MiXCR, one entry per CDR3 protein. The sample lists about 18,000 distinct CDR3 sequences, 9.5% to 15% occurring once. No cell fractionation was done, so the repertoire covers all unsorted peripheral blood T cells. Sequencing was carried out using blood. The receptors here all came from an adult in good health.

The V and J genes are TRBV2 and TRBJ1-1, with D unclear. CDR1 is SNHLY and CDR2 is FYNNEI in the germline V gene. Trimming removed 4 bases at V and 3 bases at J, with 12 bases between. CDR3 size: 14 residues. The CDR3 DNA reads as TGTGCCAGCAGTGCCAACATCGGCTACACTGAAGCTTTCTTT. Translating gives CASSANIGYTEAFF.

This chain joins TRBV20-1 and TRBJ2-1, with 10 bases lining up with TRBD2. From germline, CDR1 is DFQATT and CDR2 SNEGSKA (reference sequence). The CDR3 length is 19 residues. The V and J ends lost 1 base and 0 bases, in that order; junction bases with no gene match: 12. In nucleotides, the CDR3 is TGCAGTGCTAGAGCATATGTGTTAGCGGGGGGCTCCTCCTACAATGAGCAGTTCTTC. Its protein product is CSARAYVLAGGSSYNEQFF.

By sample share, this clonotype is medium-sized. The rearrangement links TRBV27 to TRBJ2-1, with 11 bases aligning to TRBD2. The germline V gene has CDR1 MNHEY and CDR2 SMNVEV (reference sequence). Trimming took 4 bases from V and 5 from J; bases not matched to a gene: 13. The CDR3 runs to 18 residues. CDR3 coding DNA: TGTGCCAGCAGTTCCGTAGGACTACTAGCGGGGGATCACAATGAGCAGTTCTTC. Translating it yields CASSSVGLLAGDHNEQFF.

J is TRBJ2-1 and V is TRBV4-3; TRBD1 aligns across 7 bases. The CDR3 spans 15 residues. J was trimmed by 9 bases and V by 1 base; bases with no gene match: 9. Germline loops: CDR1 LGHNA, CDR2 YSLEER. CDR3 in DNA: TGCGCCAGCAGCCAAGCAGACAGGGATTACGGTGAGCAGTTCTTC. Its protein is CASSQADRDYGEQFF.

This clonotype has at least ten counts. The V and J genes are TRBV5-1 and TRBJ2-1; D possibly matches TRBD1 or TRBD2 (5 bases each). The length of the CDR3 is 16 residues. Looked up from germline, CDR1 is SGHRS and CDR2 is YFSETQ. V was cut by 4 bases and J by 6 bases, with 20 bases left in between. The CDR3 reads CASSRGPPDLGNEQFF. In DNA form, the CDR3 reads TGCGCCAGCAGCCGGGGACCCCCCGACCTTGGCAATGAGCAGTTCTTC.

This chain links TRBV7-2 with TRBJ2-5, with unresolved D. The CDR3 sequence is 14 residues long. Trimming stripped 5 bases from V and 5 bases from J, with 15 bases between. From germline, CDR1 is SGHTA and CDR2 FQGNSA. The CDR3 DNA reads TGTGCCAGCAGCCCTACTCTAGGGCCCGAGACCCAGTACTTC. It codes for CASSPTLGPETQYF.

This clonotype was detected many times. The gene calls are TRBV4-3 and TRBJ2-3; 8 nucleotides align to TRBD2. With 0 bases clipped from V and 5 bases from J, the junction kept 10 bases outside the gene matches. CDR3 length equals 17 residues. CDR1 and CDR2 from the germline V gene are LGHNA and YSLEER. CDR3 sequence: CASSQDHARGARDTQYF. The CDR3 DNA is TGCGCCAGCAGCCAAGATCACGCGCGGGGGGCGAGAGATACGCAGTATTTT.

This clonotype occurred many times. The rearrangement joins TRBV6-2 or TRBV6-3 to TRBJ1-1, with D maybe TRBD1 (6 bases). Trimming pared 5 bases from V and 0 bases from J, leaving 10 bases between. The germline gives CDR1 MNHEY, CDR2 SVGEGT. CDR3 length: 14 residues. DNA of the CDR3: TGTGCCAGCAGTCGGCCAGGGGTGAACACTGAAGCTTTCTTT. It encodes CASSRPGVNTEAFF.

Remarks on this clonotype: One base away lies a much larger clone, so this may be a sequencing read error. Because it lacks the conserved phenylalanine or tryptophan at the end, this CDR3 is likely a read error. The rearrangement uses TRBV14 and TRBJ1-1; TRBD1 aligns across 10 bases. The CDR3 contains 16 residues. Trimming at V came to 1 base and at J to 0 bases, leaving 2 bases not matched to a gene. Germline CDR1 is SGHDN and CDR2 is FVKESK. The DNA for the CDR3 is TGTGCCAGCAGCCAAGGGGACAGGGGTATGAACACTGAAGCTTTCTCT. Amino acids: CASSQGDRGMNTEAFS.

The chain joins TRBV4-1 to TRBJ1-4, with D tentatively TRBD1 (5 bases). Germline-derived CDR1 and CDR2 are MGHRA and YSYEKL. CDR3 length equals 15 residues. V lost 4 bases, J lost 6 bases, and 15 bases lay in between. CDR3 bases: TGCGCCAGCAGCCGGATTGGGGGGGTCGATGAAAAACTGTTTTTT. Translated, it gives CASSRIGGVDEKLFF.

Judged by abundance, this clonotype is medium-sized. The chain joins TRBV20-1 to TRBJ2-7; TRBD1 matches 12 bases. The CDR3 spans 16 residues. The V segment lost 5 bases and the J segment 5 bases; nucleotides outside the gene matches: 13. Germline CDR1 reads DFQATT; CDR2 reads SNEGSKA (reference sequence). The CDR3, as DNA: TGCAGTGCTCCACCTCCGGGACAGGGGGCGTCGGACGAGCAGTACTTC. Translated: CSAPPPGQGASDEQYF.

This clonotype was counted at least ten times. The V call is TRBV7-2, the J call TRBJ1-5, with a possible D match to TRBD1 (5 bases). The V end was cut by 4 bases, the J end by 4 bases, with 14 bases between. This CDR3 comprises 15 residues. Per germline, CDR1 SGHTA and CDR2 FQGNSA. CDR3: CASSSFGGGNQPQHF. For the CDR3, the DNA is TGTGCCAGCAGCTCTTTCGGGGGAGGGAATCAGCCCCAGCATTTT.

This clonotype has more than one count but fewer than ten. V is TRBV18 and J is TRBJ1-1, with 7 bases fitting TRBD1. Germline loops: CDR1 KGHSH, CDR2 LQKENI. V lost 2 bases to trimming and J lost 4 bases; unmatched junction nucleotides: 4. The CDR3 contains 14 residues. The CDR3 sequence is CASSPNRGGTEAFF. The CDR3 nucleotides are TGTGCCAGCTCACCAAACAGGGGAGGCACTGAAGCTTTCTTT.

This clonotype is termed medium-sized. This CDR3 is CASSIGGLITGELFF. The DNA for the CDR3 is TGTGCCAGCAGCATAGGGGGGCTAATCACCGGGGAGCTGTTTTTT. The chain combines TRBV28 with TRBJ2-2; the D gene could be TRBD1 or TRBD2 (6 bases each). V was cut by 6 bases and J by 4 bases, with 15 bases left in between. The germline gives CDR1 MDHEN, CDR2 SYDVKM. The CDR3 spans 15 residues.

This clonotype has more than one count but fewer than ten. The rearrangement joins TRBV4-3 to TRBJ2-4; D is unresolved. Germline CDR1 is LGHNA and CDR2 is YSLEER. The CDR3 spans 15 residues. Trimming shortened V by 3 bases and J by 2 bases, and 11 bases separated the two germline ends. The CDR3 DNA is TGCGCCAGCAGCCAGTACCAGAGCACCAAAAACATTCAGTACTTC. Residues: CASSQYQSTKNIQYF.

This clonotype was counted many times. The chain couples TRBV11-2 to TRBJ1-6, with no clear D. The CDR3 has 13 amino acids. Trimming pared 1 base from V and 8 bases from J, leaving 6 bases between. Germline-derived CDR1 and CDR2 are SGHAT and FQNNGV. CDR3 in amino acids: CASSLVVDSPLHF. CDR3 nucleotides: TGTGCCAGCAGCTTAGTTGTCGATTCACCCCTCCACTTT.

The CDR3 DNA is TGTGCCAGCAGCCCGCCCGCTTATGAGACCCAGTACTTC. This gives the protein CASSPPAYETQYF. The rearrangement uses TRBV7-9 and TRBJ2-5; no firm D call. The CDR3 spans 13 residues. Germline V gene sequence: CDR1 SEHNR, CDR2 FQNEAQ (reference sequence). V shed 5 bases and J shed 5 bases, with 12 bases lying between them.

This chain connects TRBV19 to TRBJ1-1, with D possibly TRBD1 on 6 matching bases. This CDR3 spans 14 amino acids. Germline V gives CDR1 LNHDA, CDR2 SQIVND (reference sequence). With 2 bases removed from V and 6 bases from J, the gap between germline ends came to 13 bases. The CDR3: CASSISGAVAEAFF. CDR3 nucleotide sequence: TGTGCCAGTAGTATATCGGGGGCGGTCGCTGAAGCTTTCTTT.

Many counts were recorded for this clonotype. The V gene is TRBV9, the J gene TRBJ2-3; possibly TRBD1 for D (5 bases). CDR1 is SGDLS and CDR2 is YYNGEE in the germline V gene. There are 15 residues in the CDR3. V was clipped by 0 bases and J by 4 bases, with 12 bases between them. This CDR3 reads CASSVVPGRPDTQYF. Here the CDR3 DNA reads TGTGCCAGCAGCGTAGTACCAGGGCGGCCAGATACGCAGTATTTT.

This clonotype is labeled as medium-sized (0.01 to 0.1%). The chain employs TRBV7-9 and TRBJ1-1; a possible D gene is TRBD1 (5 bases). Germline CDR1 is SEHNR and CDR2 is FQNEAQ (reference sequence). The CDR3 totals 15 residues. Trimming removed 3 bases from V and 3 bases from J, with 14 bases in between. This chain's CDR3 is CASSLAGARDTEAFF. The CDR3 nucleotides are TGTGCCAGCAGCTTGGCCGGGGCAAGGGACACTGAAGCTTTCTTT.

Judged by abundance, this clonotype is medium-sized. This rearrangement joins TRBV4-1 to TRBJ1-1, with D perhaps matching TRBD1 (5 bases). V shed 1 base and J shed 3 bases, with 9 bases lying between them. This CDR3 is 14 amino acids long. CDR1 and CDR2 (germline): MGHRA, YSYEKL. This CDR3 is CASSQAARDTEAFF. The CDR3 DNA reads TGCGCCAGCAGCCAAGCGGCCAGGGACACTGAAGCTTTCTTT.